The clone carrying this T cell receptor beta chain was picked up a small number of times. Antigen specificity is unknown. This sample was taken from a study of T cell repertoires in cytomegalovirus infection. Whole-study results and caveats: Of the TCR beta families, the public ones yielded a cumulative frequency that identified carriers of CMV plus the relevant HLA.

TCRdb reprocessed the reads with MiXCR, giving one entry per CDR3 protein. This table holds approximately 150,000 distinct CDR3 sequences, approximately 17% found once. The CDR3 has 13 residues. V was pared by 3 bases and J by 3 bases, with 3 bases of the junction left unmatched. Per germline, CDR1 SQVTM and CDR2 ANQGSEA. What was sequenced was CD8+ T cells from PBMCs. This TCR was sampled from a human donor in good health (CMV status not recorded). Some clones in this sample may be carry-over from other donors' samples. This chain uses TRBV29-1 with TRBJ2-3; 7 nucleotides agree with TRBD2. Written as DNA, the CDR3 is TGCAGCGTTGATGGCGGGGGTACAGATACGCAGTATTTT. It is translated as CSVDGGGTDTQYF.